This entry describes one T cell receptor beta chain. The antigen is not known. The data derive from a study of cytomegalovirus exposure and HLA in healthy donors. Study results and limitations: Specificity of a few CMV-associated chains for CMV antigens was verified in vitro. High specificity and sensitivity for cytomegalovirus status were reported for the classifier.

Produced via immunoSEQ multiplex PCR; TCRdb's table is partial and in-frame only. This table holds some 240,000 clones, around nine tenths found once. This CDR3 contains 16 residues. Germline loops: CDR1 MNHEY, CDR2 SMNVEV (reference sequence). V was clipped by 5 bases and J by 10 bases; unmatched bases: 13. Sequenced: PBMCs. The TCR was taken from a woman aged 18-29 years in good health and CMV-seropositive. The gene calls are TRBV27 and TRBJ2-7, with 14 positions matching TRBD2. CDR3: CASSLLAGTSGSPQYF. DNA of the CDR3: TGTGCCAGCAGTCTGCTTGCCGGGACTAGCGGGAGCCCACAGTACTTC.